The clone carrying this T cell receptor beta chain was seen more than once but under ten times. This CDR3 is 15 amino acids long. V was trimmed by 1 base and J by 1 base, leaving 7 bases between them. Germline V gene lookup returns CDR1 SGHAT and CDR2 FQNNGV. The data derive from a study of early T cells in non-severe SARS-CoV-2 infection. About the research overall: The sequenced material was bulk RNA from unsorted whole blood, and its chains were unpaired.

The protocol attached unique molecular identifiers to individual cDNA molecules. TCRdb independently ran MiXCR on the 5' RACE reads; one entry per CDR3 protein. The table has under 85,000 distinct CDR3 sequences, more than 13% seen once. The source material was whole blood. This chain links TRBV11-2 with TRBJ2-2; D is unresolved. This clonotype was obtained from an adult who was a healthcare worker with PCR-confirmed SARS-CoV-2 infection or an uninfected control (not recorded which). In DNA, the CDR3 is TGTGCCAGCAGCTTAGGGACGGTGAACACCGGGGAGCTGTTTTTT. The encoded protein is CASSLGTVNTGELFF. The whole variable domain, remainder taken from reference TRBV11-2 and TRBJ2-2, is EAGVAQSPRYKIIEKRQSVAFWCNPISGHATLYWYQQILGQGPKLLIQFQNNGVVDDSQLPKDRFSAERLKGVDSTLKIQPAKLEDSAVYLCASSLGTVNTGELFFGEGSRLTVL.